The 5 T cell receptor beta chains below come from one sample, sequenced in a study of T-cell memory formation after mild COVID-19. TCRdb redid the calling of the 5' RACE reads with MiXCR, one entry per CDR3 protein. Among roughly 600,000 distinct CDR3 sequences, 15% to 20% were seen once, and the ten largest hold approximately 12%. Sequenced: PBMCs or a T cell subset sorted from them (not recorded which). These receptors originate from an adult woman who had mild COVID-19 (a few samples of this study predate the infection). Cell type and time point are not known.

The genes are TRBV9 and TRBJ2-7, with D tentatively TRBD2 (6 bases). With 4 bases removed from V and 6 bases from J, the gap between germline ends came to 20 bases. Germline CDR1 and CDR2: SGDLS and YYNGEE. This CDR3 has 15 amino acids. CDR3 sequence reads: CASSPSGDSTREQYF. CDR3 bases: TGTGCCAGCAGCCCCAGTGGGGACTCCACCCGCGAGCAGTACTTC.

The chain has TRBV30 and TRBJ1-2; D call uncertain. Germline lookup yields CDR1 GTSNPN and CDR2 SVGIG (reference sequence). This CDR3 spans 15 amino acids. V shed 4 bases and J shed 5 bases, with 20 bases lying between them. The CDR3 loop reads CAWTVGLGSFYGYTF. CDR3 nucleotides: TGTGCCTGGACCGTCGGTTTAGGGAGTTTTTATGGCTACACCTTC.

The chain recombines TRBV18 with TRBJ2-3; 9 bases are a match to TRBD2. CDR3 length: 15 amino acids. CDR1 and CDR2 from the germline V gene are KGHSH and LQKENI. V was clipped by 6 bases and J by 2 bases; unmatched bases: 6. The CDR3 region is CASSPRLADTDTQYF. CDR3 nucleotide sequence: TGTGCCAGCTCCCCTCGACTAGCGGACACAGATACGCAGTATTTT.

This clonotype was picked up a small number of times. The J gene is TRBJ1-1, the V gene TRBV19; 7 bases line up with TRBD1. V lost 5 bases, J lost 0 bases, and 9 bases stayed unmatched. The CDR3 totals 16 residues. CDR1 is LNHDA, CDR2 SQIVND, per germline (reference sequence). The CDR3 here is CASSRAGGLLNTEAFF. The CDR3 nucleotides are TGTGCCAGTAGTCGGGCAGGGGGATTGTTGAACACTGAAGCTTTCTTT.

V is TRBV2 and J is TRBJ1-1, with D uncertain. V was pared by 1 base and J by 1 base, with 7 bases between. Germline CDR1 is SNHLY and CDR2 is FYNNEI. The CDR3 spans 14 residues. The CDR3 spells CASSEGRWNTEAFF. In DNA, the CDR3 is TGTGCCAGCAGTGAAGGGCGCTGGAACACTGAAGCTTTCTTT.